This T cell receptor beta chain is from a study of T cell responses to AZD1222 COVID-19 vaccine. In the study overall: Second doses at about 4 or about 12 weeks were pooled. Notes on the study in general: Spike-spanning, vaccine-associated CD4 TCRs were dominant at 160-218 and 743-854.

Comment on this clone: Its specificity is not known. Other DNA sequences in the sample encode the same CDR3.

Sequencing was performed with immunoSEQ multiplex PCR; in TCRdb, only in-frame clones are kept and a portion is missing. The sample holds under 150,000 clones, around 88% seen once. The CDR3 loop spans 13 amino acids. V was pared by 3 bases and J by 3 bases, with 2 bases of the junction left unmatched. Germline loops: CDR1 SGHAT, CDR2 FQNNGV. The gene calls are TRBV11-2 and TRBJ2-7; 7 bases are a match to TRBD2. The origin of this receptor is an adult in good health. Sequenced material: peripheral blood, taken on day 0 of AZD1222 vaccination. The CDR3 protein is CASSFGGSYEQYF. The CDR3 region has the DNA TGTGCCAGCAGCTTTGGCGGGAGCTACGAGCAGTACTTC.